This T cell receptor (beta chain) was recorded in a study of CD8 T cells in ankylosing spondylitis. Quantitative molecular-barcoded 5'-RACE generated the TCR beta libraries. MiXCR was run by TCRdb on the 5' RACE reads, yielding one entry per CDR3 protein. The sample has roughly 700,000 distinct CDR3 sequences, around 19% seen once; the top ten hold 19%. Overall study findings and caveats: Ankylosing spondylitis blood appeared to carry a characteristic TCR beta motif of several highly homologous variants. Within peripheral blood, clones linked to disease were CD8+ and relatively rare. Matched ankylosing spondylitis synovial fluid reportedly contained a significantly enriched population of disease-linked clones.

V lost 4 bases and J lost 6; bases outside the gene matches: 5. The CDR3 covers 16 residues. Per germline, CDR1 MNHEY and CDR2 SMNVEV (reference sequence). On this clonotype itself: Its antigen is not identified.

The V and J genes are TRBV27 and TRBJ2-1, with 14 bases lining up with TRBD2. Source material: blood, either unsorted or a sorted T cell fraction (not recorded which). This sequence originates from a male donor with ankylosing spondylitis. CDR3 nucleotides: TGTGCCAGCAGTTCACCGGGACTAGCGGGAGTCAATGAGCAGTTCTTC. Encoded protein: CASSSPGLAGVNEQFF.